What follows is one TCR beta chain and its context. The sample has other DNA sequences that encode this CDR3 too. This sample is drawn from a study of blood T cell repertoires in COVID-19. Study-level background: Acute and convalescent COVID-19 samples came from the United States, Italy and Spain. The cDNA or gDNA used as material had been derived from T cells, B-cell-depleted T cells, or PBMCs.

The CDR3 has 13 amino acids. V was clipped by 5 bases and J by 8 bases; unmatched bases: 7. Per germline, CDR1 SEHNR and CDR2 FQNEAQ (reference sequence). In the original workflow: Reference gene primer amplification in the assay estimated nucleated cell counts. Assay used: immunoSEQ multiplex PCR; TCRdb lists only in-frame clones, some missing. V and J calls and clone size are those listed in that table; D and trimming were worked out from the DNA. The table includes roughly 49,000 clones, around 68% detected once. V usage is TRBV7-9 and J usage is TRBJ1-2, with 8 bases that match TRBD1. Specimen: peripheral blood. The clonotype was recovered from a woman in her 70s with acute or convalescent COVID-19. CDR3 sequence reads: CASSPGQGEGYTF. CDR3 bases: TGTGCCAGCAGCCCAGGACAGGGCGAAGGCTACACCTTC.